What follows are 23 T cell receptor beta chains derived from one specimen sequenced in a study of OX40 agonist ivuxolimab in advanced cancers. This table comes from immunoSEQ multiplex PCR, and its TCRdb copy is limited to in-frame clones, with some not included. Of around 40,000 clones in the sample, less than 85% are singletons; the top ten hold under 25%. Sequenced material: CD4+ or CD8+ T cells sorted from blood, taken in a trial of the OX40 agonist ivuxolimab. The source is an adult with an advanced solid tumor such as melanoma, head and neck, liver or kidney cancer.

The chain is built from TRBV27 and TRBJ2-2; TRBD1 agrees at 9 bases. This CDR3 has 16 amino acids. V dropped 5 bases and J dropped 5; count of bases not matched to a gene: 9. Germline V gene data show CDR1 as MNHEY and CDR2 as SMNVEV (reference sequence). The CDR3: CASSPSGTGRTGELFF. In DNA, the CDR3 is TGTGCCAGCAGTCCAAGCGGGACAGGGAGGACCGGGGAGCTGTTTTTT.

The chain links TRBV10-1 to TRBJ1-5; D gene ambiguous. V shed 1 base and J shed 4 bases, with 11 bases lying between them. The germline gives CDR1 WNHNN, CDR2 SYGVQD (reference sequence). The CDR3 sequence is 15 residues long. The CDR3 DNA is TGCGCCAGCAGTGAGTTCGAGGAGGAGAATCAGCCCCAGCATTTT. This encodes CASSEFEEENQPQHF.

The J gene is TRBJ2-1, the V gene TRBV5-8; no clear D. The CDR3 has 15 residues. The V and J ends lost 2 bases and 6 bases respectively, with 15 bases between them. Germline V gives CDR1 SGHTS, CDR2 YDEGEE. CDR3 sequence (DNA): TGTGCCAGCAGCTTAGAAGGCGCACGTAGCAATGAGCAGTTCTTC. Its protein product is CASSLEGARSNEQFF. Full variable domain (missing parts from reference TRBV5-8 and TRBJ2-1): EAGVTQSPTHLIKTRGQQATLRCSPISGHTSVYWYQQALGLGLQFLLWYDEGEERNRGNFPPRFSGRQFPNYSSELNVNALELEDSALYLCASSLEGARSNEQFFGPGTRLTVL.

The chain employs TRBV5-1 and TRBJ1-2; 12 nucleotides align to TRBD1. This CDR3 is built from 15 residues. From germline, CDR1 is SGHRS and CDR2 YFSETQ. The V and J ends lost 5 bases and 6 bases, in that order; junction bases with no gene match: 8. The CDR3 DNA reads TGCGCCAGCAGTTCAATGGGACAGGGGGCTGATGGCTACACCTTC. Translation: CASSSMGQGADGYTF.

This clone was observed a handful of times. The V call is TRBV10-2, the J call TRBJ2-1; maybe TRBD1 (5 bases). V was pared by 5 bases and J by 3 bases, with 8 bases between. CDR1 WSHSY and CDR2 SAAADI come from the germline V gene. The CDR3 runs to 13 residues. The CDR3: CASSIQGYNEQFF. The CDR3 DNA reads as TGCGCCAGCAGTATCCAGGGCTACAATGAGCAGTTCTTC.

The chain uses TRBV7-1 and TRBJ1-1; D is unclear. TRBV7-1 is marked as an open reading frame, function uncertain. Deletions cut 4 bases from V and 3 bases from J, with 12 bases between. CDR3 size: 14 residues. CDR3 protein: CASSLGGIDTEAFF. DNA for the CDR3: TGTGCCAGCAGCTTAGGAGGGATTGACACTGAAGCTTTCTTT.

The rearrangement links TRBV6-1 to TRBJ1-1; D is undetermined. V was pared by 5 bases and J by 0 bases, with 10 bases between. From germline, CDR1 is MNHNS and CDR2 SASEGT. This CDR3 contains 14 residues. CDR3 bases: TGTGCCAGCAGTCTGACGGTAATGAACACTGAAGCTTTCTTT. Residues: CASSLTVMNTEAFF.

This clone came up once. The chain is built from TRBV6-5 and TRBJ1-5, with D perhaps matching TRBD1 (6 bases). This CDR3 comprises 14 residues. V was trimmed by 6 bases and J by 1 base, leaving 10 bases between them. Germline CDR1 and CDR2: MNHEY and SVGAGI. The CDR3 sequence: CASSSTGSNQPQHF. CDR3 sequence (DNA): TGTGCCAGCAGCTCAACAGGGAGCAATCAGCCCCAGCATTTT.

The chain joins TRBV5-3 to TRBJ2-3; possibly TRBD1 for D (5 bases). TRBV5-3 is given ORF status, its function remaining uncertain. With 3 bases removed from V and 2 bases from J, the gap between germline ends came to 10 bases. This CDR3 spans 14 amino acids. The CDR3 loop reads CARSCAGITDTQYF. CDR3 bases: TGTGCCAGAAGCTGCGCAGGGATCACAGATACGCAGTATTTT.

The V and J genes are TRBV19 and TRBJ1-3; D perhaps matches TRBD1 (5 bases). CDR3 length: 16 residues. Trimming shortened V by 3 bases and J by 0 bases, and 12 bases separated the two germline ends. Per germline, CDR1 LNHDA and CDR2 SQIVND (reference sequence). CDR3 amino acids: CASSIGTSSSGNTIYF. CDR3 bases: TGTGCCAGTAGTATCGGGACGAGCAGCTCTGGAAACACCATATATTTT.

The J gene is TRBJ1-2, the V gene TRBV7-2; 9 bases match TRBD1. The trim removed 5 bases at V and 0 bases at J, leaving 7 bases unmatched. Germline CDR1 SGHTA, CDR2 FQGNSA. The CDR3 has 16 amino acids. In nucleotides, the CDR3 is TGTGCCAGCAGCACAGGAGGGACAGGGACTAACTATGGCTACACCTTC. Translated: CASSTGGTGTNYGYTF.

The rearrangement joins TRBV5-1 to TRBJ2-3; TRBD1 might be the D (6 bases). The CDR3 is 15 amino acids. Trimming left V 3 bases short and J 0 bases short, with 11 bases between. Germline V gene sequence: CDR1 SGHRS, CDR2 YFSETQ. The CDR3 region has the DNA TGCGCCAGCAGCTCCGACAGGCGCAGCACAGATACGCAGTATTTT. Translation: CASSSDRRSTDTQYF.

V gene TRBV19 combines with J gene TRBJ2-5; the D gene could be TRBD1 or TRBD2 (6 bases each). Germline loops: CDR1 LNHDA, CDR2 SQIVND (reference sequence). The CDR3 consists of 15 residues. Deletions cut 3 bases from V and 1 base from J, with 12 bases between. The CDR3 sequence is CASSMWGAFQETQYF. The DNA of the CDR3 is TGTGCCAGTAGTATGTGGGGGGCCTTCCAAGAGACCCAGTACTTC. The variable domain in full, completed from reference TRBV19 and TRBJ2-5, reads DGGITQSPKYLFRKEGQNVTLSCEQNLNHDAMYWYRQDPGQGLRLIYYSQIVNDFQKGDIAEGYSVSREKKESFPLTVTSAQKNPTAFYLCASSMWGAFQETQYFGPGTRLLVL.

The V call is TRBV6-6, the J call TRBJ2-7; D is unresolved. The germline V gene has CDR1 MNHNY and CDR2 SVGAGI (reference sequence). V lost 0 bases and J 4 bases, leaving 7 bases between the germline ends. The CDR3 runs to 13 residues. CDR3 nucleotide sequence: TGTGCCAGCAGTTACTCGGGGTGGTACGAGCAGTACTTC. Its translation is CASSYSGWYEQYF.

This chain uses TRBV7-2 with TRBJ2-4; D remains ambiguous. CDR3 length equals 15 residues. The germline V and J ends were trimmed by 3 bases and 0 bases, with 9 bases remaining between them. CDR1 and CDR2 (germline): SGHTA, FQGNSA. The CDR3 region is CASSFYDLAKNIQYF. The CDR3, as DNA: TGTGCCAGCAGCTTCTATGACCTAGCCAAAAACATTCAGTACTTC.

In its sample, this clone was seen once. The chain recombines TRBV5-1 with TRBJ2-1; D tentatively reads TRBD1 or TRBD2 (5 bases each). Trimming removed 1 base at V and 6 bases at J, with 14 bases between. CDR3 size: 15 residues. From germline, CDR1 is SGHRS and CDR2 YFSETQ. The CDR3 sequence is CASSLRGDRSNEQFF. The CDR3 DNA follows: TGCGCCAGCAGCTTGAGAGGGGATCGGAGCAATGAGCAGTTCTTC.

The table lists this clone with a count of one. The rearrangement uses TRBV5-3 and TRBJ2-5, with D possibly TRBD2 on 5 matching bases. TRBV5-3 qualifies as an ORF whose function is uncertain. The CDR3 totals 13 residues. Trimming took off 8 bases at V and 5 bases at J, with 16 bases between the two ends. The CDR3 sequence: CASSPGLPETQYF. The CDR3, as DNA: TGTGCCAGCAGTCCCGGACTGCCCGAGACCCAGTACTTC.

This clone was counted only a few times. This chain links TRBV6-5 with TRBJ2-1; 7 bases match TRBD1. The CDR3 contains 15 residues. Trimming cost V 2 bases and J 8 bases; bases outside gene matches: 9. Germline V gene lookup returns CDR1 MNHEY and CDR2 SVGAGI. CDR3 sequence: CASSYIPQGRDEQFF. The DNA of the CDR3 is TGTGCCAGCAGTTACATACCACAGGGGCGGGATGAGCAGTTCTTC.

The chain combines TRBV27 with TRBJ2-1, with D possibly being TRBD1 (6 bases). This CDR3 contains 18 residues. CDR1 and CDR2 from the germline V gene are MNHEY and SMNVEV (reference sequence). V lost 1 base and J lost 2, with 18 bases in between. CDR3 sequence (DNA): TGTGCCAGCAGTTTATGGGGTCCAGGGGACGCTACCTACAATGAGCAGTTCTTC. It encodes CASSLWGPGDATYNEQFF.

The chain couples TRBV5-1 to TRBJ2-3; D ambiguous. This CDR3 spans 14 amino acids. Trimming removed 4 bases from V and 2 bases from J, with 11 bases in between. Germline values: CDR1 SGHRS, CDR2 YFSETQ. CDR3 in amino acids: CASSETQITDTQYF. The CDR3 region has the DNA TGCGCCAGCAGCGAGACTCAGATCACAGATACGCAGTATTTT.

The genes are TRBV5-1 and TRBJ1-1; 7 bases line up with TRBD1. The length of the CDR3 is 14 residues. Germline V gives CDR1 SGHRS, CDR2 YFSETQ. J gave up 5 bases and V 3 bases, and 7 bases lay outside the gene matches. The CDR3 bases are TGCGCCAGCAGCTATTCAGGGGGGGAGACTGAAGCTTTCTTT. It is translated as CASSYSGGETEAFF.

The rearrangement links TRBV20-1 to TRBJ2-3, with D unclear. The germline V and J ends were trimmed by 1 base and 10 bases, with 6 bases remaining between them. Germline CDR1 and CDR2: DFQATT and SNEGSKA (reference sequence). The CDR3 contains 10 residues. CDR3 nucleotide sequence: TGCAGTGCTAGAGTCGGATCGCAGTATTTT. It codes for CSARVGSQYF.

This clone was seen just once. V gene TRBV19 combines with J gene TRBJ1-3, with 8 bases fitting TRBD1. V was clipped by 8 bases and J by 5 bases; unmatched bases: 8. This CDR3 spans 14 amino acids. Germline loops: CDR1 LNHDA, CDR2 SQIVND (reference sequence). DNA for the CDR3: TGTGCCAGTTCTTGGGACAGGCTGAGAAACACCATATATTTT. Its translation is CASSWDRLRNTIYF.